A selection of T cell receptor beta chains follows, all from one sample in a study of blood T cell repertoires in COVID-19. Profiled with immunoSEQ multiplex PCR; TCRdb holds only in-frame clones, not every one. The sample has 80,000 or so clones; approximately 89% are singletons. The material sequenced was peripheral blood. All receptors derive from a man aged 50 to 60 with acute or convalescent COVID-19. Both conserved end residues are part of each CDR3. The order of the fields is clone size, D gene, V gene, J gene, CDR3 protein, CDR3 DNA. The D gene is left open where the match is weak. Some rows mark clone size as missing; the rest say once, few, many or name a class of expanded clone.

NA	TRBD1	TRBV10-1	TRBJ1-5	CASPDRDGNQPQHF	TGCGCCAGCCCCGACAGGGACGGGAATCAGCCCCAGCATTTT
NA	NA	TRBV28	TRBJ1-2	CASSHDLPDAGGYTF	TGTGCCAGCAGTCACGACCTACCGGACGCAGGGGGCTACACCTTC
NA	NA	TRBV7-9	TRBJ2-1	CASSLDQRAYNEQFF	TGTGCCAGCAGCTTAGACCAGCGCGCCTACAATGAGCAGTTCTTC
once	TRBD1	TRBV5-4	TRBJ1-2	CASSTDRGRLYGYTF	TGTGCCAGCAGCACTGACAGGGGGCGGTTATATGGCTACACCTTC
NA	TRBD1	TRBV7-8	TRBJ1-1	CASSLTVRGPRQNTEAFF	TGTGCCAGCAGCTTAACAGTCAGGGGGCCTAGGCAGAACACTGAAGCTTTCTTT
NA	NA	TRBV12-3/TRBV12-4	TRBJ1-1	CASSLDWITEAFF	TGTGCCAGCAGTTTGGACTGGATCACTGAAGCTTTCTTT
NA	TRBD1	TRBV2	TRBJ1-2	CASTGQGVDYGYTF	TGTGCCAGCACGGGACAGGGGGTGGACTATGGCTACACCTTC
NA	TRBD1	TRBV4-1	TRBJ2-1	CASSLGTVYNEQFF	TGCGCCAGCAGCCTCGGGACAGTTTACAATGAGCAGTTCTTC
NA	TRBD2	TRBV9	TRBJ2-2	CASSVLSGRSTGELFF	TGTGCCAGCAGCGTTTTAAGCGGGAGAAGTACCGGGGAGCTGTTTTTT
once	TRBD1	TRBV15	TRBJ2-5	CATSRDKGTALTQYF	TGTGCCACCAGCAGAGATAAAGGGACAGCCCTAACCCAGTACTTC
few	TRBD1	TRBV4-1	TRBJ2-2	CASSAKQGIYTGELFF	TGCGCCAGCAGCGCTAAACAGGGGATATACACCGGGGAGCTGTTTTTT
NA	TRBD1	TRBV4-1	TRBJ1-2	CASSQETGTGYGYTF	TGCGCCAGCAGCCAAGAGACAGGGACGGGATATGGCTACACCTTC
NA	NA	TRBV6-2/TRBV6-3	TRBJ1-1	CASSPHLNTEAFF	TGTGCCAGCAGCCCCCACTTGAACACTGAAGCTTTCTTT
NA	NA	TRBV9	TRBJ2-2	CASSVDPRGNTGELFF	TGTGCCAGCAGCGTAGACCCCAGGGGGAACACCGGGGAGCTGTTTTTT
NA	NA	TRBV24-1	TRBJ2-1	CATSDGRFSYNEQFF	TGTGCCACCAGTGATGGCAGATTCTCCTACAATGAGCAGTTCTTC
NA	NA	TRBV19	TRBJ1-2	CASSIGGGGFYGYTF	TGTGCCAGTAGTATCGGAGGAGGAGGGTTCTATGGCTACACCTTC
NA	TRBD1	TRBV11-2	TRBJ1-2	CASSSLRDRESGYTF	TGTGCCAGCAGCTCTCTCCGAGACAGGGAGAGTGGCTACACCTTC
NA	NA	TRBV12-5	TRBJ2-7	CASSGFSSYEQYF	TGTGCTAGTTCAGGGTTTAGCTCCTACGAGCAGTACTTC
NA	NA	TRBV19	TRBJ2-1	CASSSGLLNEQFF	TGTGCCAGTAGTAGCGGCCTGCTCAATGAGCAGTTCTTC
NA	TRBD2	TRBV6-6	TRBJ2-5	CASSPFSGGRVSQETQYF	TGTGCCAGCAGTCCGTTTAGCGGGGGAAGGGTCTCACAAGAGACCCAGTACTTC
NA	TRBD1	TRBV4-3	TRBJ1-6	CASSQETGGSYNSPLHF	TGCGCCAGCAGCCAAGAGACAGGGGGCTCCTATAATTCACCCCTCCACTTT
NA	NA	TRBV7-9	TRBJ2-1	CASRPGSITIGEQFF	TGTGCCAGCCGACCCGGGAGTATTACAATCGGTGAGCAGTTCTTC
NA	NA	TRBV5-6	TRBJ2-5	CASSLEPGYQETQYF	TGTGCCAGCAGCTTGGAACCCGGTTATCAAGAGACCCAGTACTTC
NA	TRBD1	TRBV9	TRBJ1-6	CASSAGTGGMYSPLHF	TGTGCCAGCAGCGCCGGGACAGGGGGCATGTATTCACCCCTCCACTTT
NA	NA	TRBV3-1/TRBV3-2	TRBJ2-3	CASSQFSRSGWSTDTQYF	TGTGCCAGCAGCCAATTTTCTCGGTCGGGATGGAGCACAGATACGCAGTATTTT
NA	NA	TRBV7-2	TRBJ1-5	CASSLSGGPDSNQPQHF	TGTGCCAGCAGCTTATCTGGAGGCCCCGACAGCAATCAGCCCCAGCATTTT
NA	TRBD1	TRBV18	TRBJ1-2	CASSPTPGTGNYGYTF	TGTGCCAGCTCACCAACACCAGGGACAGGGAACTATGGCTACACCTTC
NA	NA	TRBV25-1	TRBJ1-1	CASRFHGRDTEAFF	TGTGCCAGCAGATTTCACGGTCGGGACACTGAAGCTTTCTTT
NA	NA	TRBV5-1	TRBJ1-6	CASSLAGTFYNSPLHF	TGCGCCAGCAGCTTGGCCGGGACTTTTTATAATTCACCCCTCCACTTT
NA	TRBD1	TRBV12-5	TRBJ2-3	CASGPDRGRGTDTQYF	TGTGCTAGTGGTCCGGACAGGGGGCGAGGCACAGATACGCAGTATTTT
NA	NA	TRBV19	TRBJ2-5	CASSNQGETQYF	TGTGCCAGTAGTAATCAGGGGGAGACCCAGTACTTC
NA	NA	TRBV6-5	TRBJ1-1	CASSPFGVGTEAFF	TGTGCCAGCAGCCCGTTCGGAGTGGGCACTGAAGCTTTCTTT
few	NA	TRBV24-1	TRBJ1-1	CATSDPSERDGAFF	TGTGCCACCAGTGACCCCTCTGAGAGGGATGGGGCTTTCTTT
NA	NA	TRBV7-9	TRBJ2-5	CASSLGAARETQYF	TGTGCCAGCAGCTTAGGGGCCGCAAGGGAGACCCAGTACTTC
NA	TRBD1	TRBV2	TRBJ1-5	CASSEWGTGDQPQHF	TGTGCCAGCAGTGAGTGGGGGACAGGAGATCAGCCCCAGCATTTT
NA	TRBD2	TRBV28	TRBJ2-1	CASSLFRGRRYNEQFF	TGTGCCAGCAGTTTATTTCGCGGGAGGCGGTACAATGAGCAGTTCTTC
NA	TRBD1	TRBV27	TRBJ2-5	CASSQPGQQETQYF	TGTGCCAGCAGTCAACCGGGACAGCAAGAGACCCAGTACTTC
once	NA	TRBV7-9	TRBJ2-1	CASSLASASSYNEQFF	TGTGCCAGCAGCTTAGCCAGCGCTAGCTCCTACAATGAGCAGTTCTTC
NA	NA	TRBV4-2	TRBJ1-5	CASSQDFGSQPQHF	TGTGCCAGCAGCCAAGATTTCGGTTCTCAGCCCCAGCATTTT
NA	TRBD2	TRBV18	TRBJ2-2	CASSPQGGTGELFF	TGTGCCAGCTCACCGCAGGGAGGGACCGGGGAGCTGTTTTTT
NA	TRBD2	TRBV5-1	TRBJ2-2	CASSLDSGRAGELFF	TGCGCCAGCAGCTTGGATAGCGGGAGGGCCGGGGAGCTGTTTTTT
NA	NA	TRBV7-3	TRBJ1-1	CASSLAGGREAFF	TGTGCCAGCAGCTTAGCCGGCGGTCGTGAAGCTTTCTTT
once	TRBD2	TRBV29-1	TRBJ2-1	CSVDGRPGLAAYNEQFF	TGCAGCGTTGATGGCAGGCCGGGACTAGCGGCCTACAATGAGCAGTTCTTC
NA	TRBD1	TRBV29-1	TRBJ2-1	CSVLTGGYFPFF	TGCAGCGTCCTTACAGGGGGCTATTTTCCGTTCTTC
NA	NA	TRBV4-3	TRBJ1-3	CASSQGGDPGNTIYF	TGCGCCAGCAGCCAAGGCGGGGACCCTGGAAACACCATATATTTT